This T cell receptor (beta chain) was profiled in a study of response to subunit inactivated influenza vaccine. Whole-study findings and limits: New T cells are recruited in small numbers by each seasonal influenza vaccination, according to the authors' suggestion.

This clonotype has just a few counts. Its antigen is currently unknown. The germline CDR1 and CDR2 sequences are SGHDN and FVKESK. V was shortened by 2 bases and J by 5 bases, with 20 bases between the two germline ends. CDR3 size: 17 residues. TCRdb independently ran MiXCR on the RT-PCR reads; one entry per CDR3 protein. The sample records a few hundred thousand distinct CDR3 sequences, approximately 15% being singletons. The sample in question was PBMCs from blood, obtained about 12 days after vaccination. This rearrangement joins TRBV14 to TRBJ2-3; tentative D call: TRBD1 (6 bases). The clonotype was recovered from a man aged 50-59 years who received an inactivated influenza vaccine. CDR3 amino acids: CASSQQTGTWGQDTQYF. The CDR3 DNA follows: TGTGCCAGCAGCCAACAAACAGGGACGTGGGGTCAAGATACGCAGTATTTT.